The rows below give T cell receptor beta chains drawn from one sample of a study of CD8 T cells in Susac syndrome. MiXCR, run by TCRdb on the immunoSEQ multiplex PCR reads, gives a single entry per CDR3 protein. The repertoire holds 50,000 to 55,000 distinct CDR3 sequences, approximately 95% seen once, with less than 0.9% in the top ten. Sequenced: CD8+ T cells from PBMCs. The source of these receptors is a human donor with Susac syndrome. CDR3s include the opening cysteine and the closing phenylalanine or tryptophan. The order of the fields is V gene, clone size, J gene, D gene, CDR3 protein, CDR3 DNA. A D gene is named only where the DNA matches it firmly. Size tells how often a clone was seen (once, few, many) or the class of an expanded clone, and some rows leave it out.

TRBV5-6	few	TRBJ2-7	.	CASSYGTGLYEQYF	TGTGCCAGCAGTTACGGGACCGGCCTCTACGAGCAGTACTTC
TRBV13	.	TRBJ2-7	.	CASSLEGGKVDEQYF	TGTGCCAGCAGCTTAGAGGGGGGCAAGGTTGACGAGCAGTACTTC
TRBV28	.	TRBJ2-3	.	CASSLSSGPAADTQYF	TGTGCCAGCAGTTTATCTTCAGGGCCCGCCGCAGATACGCAGTATTTT
TRBV4-1	.	TRBJ2-7	TRBD2	CASSQAGLAVWQGEQYF	TGCGCCAGCAGCCAAGCGGGACTAGCGGTTTGGCAGGGCGAGCAGTACTTC
TRBV9	.	TRBJ2-3	TRBD2	CASSDRLAGGEDTQYF	TGTGCCAGCAGCGACCGACTAGCGGGGGGTGAAGATACGCAGTATTTT
TRBV14	.	TRBJ2-5	.	CASSQIGAQYF	TGTGCCAGCAGCCAAATAGGGGCCCAGTACTTC
TRBV29-1	.	TRBJ2-2	TRBD1	CSGVTGGTGELFF	TGCAGCGGCGTTACAGGGGGCACCGGGGAGCTGTTTTTT
TRBV13	once	TRBJ2-7	.	CASSLDDNEQYF	TGTGCCAGCAGCTTAGATGACAACGAGCAGTACTTC
TRBV29-1	once	TRBJ1-2	TRBD1	CSVQRQGPTNYGYTF	TGCAGCGTACAAAGACAGGGGCCGACTAACTATGGCTACACCTTC
TRBV4-2	.	TRBJ2-1	.	CASSELGHEQFF	TGTGCCAGCAGCGAACTAGGCCATGAGCAGTTCTTC
TRBV12-5	.	TRBJ2-1	.	CASGLLASYNEQFF	TGTGCTAGTGGTTTGCTAGCGTCCTACAATGAGCAGTTCTTC
TRBV6-6	.	TRBJ2-1	TRBD1	CASRSDRVNGNEQFF	TGTGCCAGCAGATCTGACAGGGTTAACGGCAATGAGCAGTTCTTC
TRBV5-6	.	TRBJ2-7	.	CASSPDGTGAYEQYF	TGTGCCAGCAGCCCGGACGGGACGGGAGCCTACGAGCAGTACTTC
TRBV6-1	.	TRBJ2-5	TRBD2	CAMSPGLVRETQYF	TGTGCCATGTCACCGGGACTAGTCAGGGAGACCCAGTACTTC
TRBV9	.	TRBJ2-1	.	CASSDVGNTHNEQFF	TGTGCCAGCAGCGACGTAGGGAATACCCACAATGAGCAGTTCTTC
TRBV7-9	.	TRBJ2-5	.	CASSTINRVVGETQYF	TGTGCCAGCAGCACAATCAACAGGGTTGTCGGAGAGACCCAGTACTTC
TRBV12-3/TRBV12-4	.	TRBJ2-7	.	CASSRGIYEQYF	TGTGCCAGCAGTCGAGGGATCTACGAGCAGTACTTC
TRBV29-1	.	TRBJ1-1	.	CSVEREFTEAFF	TGCAGCGTCGAAAGGGAATTCACTGAAGCTTTCTTT
TRBV24-1	.	TRBJ2-1	.	CATTDQRTENNEQFF	TGTGCCACCACCGACCAACGAACAGAAAACAATGAGCAGTTCTTC
TRBV29-1	.	TRBJ2-7	.	CSVALGSYEQYF	TGCAGCGTTGCCCTCGGCTCCTACGAGCAGTACTTC
TRBV12-3/TRBV12-4	.	TRBJ1-2	.	CASSWDFYGYTF	TGTGCCAGCAGTTGGGACTTTTATGGCTACACCTTC
TRBV20-1	.	TRBJ1-2	.	CSARIAREDGYTF	TGCAGTGCTAGAATAGCCAGGGAGGATGGCTACACCTTC
TRBV28	.	TRBJ1-5	TRBD1	CASRRQGTYPPAQHF	TGTGCCAGCAGGCGACAGGGCACGTACCCCCCTGCCCAGCATTTT
TRBV7-8	.	TRBJ2-7	.	CASSLLSGEPYEQYF	TGTGCCAGCAGCCTACTTTCGGGGGAACCCTACGAGCAGTACTTC
TRBV7-9	.	TRBJ1-1	TRBD1	CASGGQGVGDTEAFF	TGTGCCAGCGGAGGACAGGGGGTGGGGGACACTGAAGCTTTCTTT
TRBV15	.	TRBJ1-5	.	CATKGGGNQPQHF	TGTGCCACCAAGGGTGGCGGCAATCAGCCCCAGCATTTT
TRBV13	.	TRBJ2-7	TRBD1	CASSPMDRGEQYF	TGTGCCAGCAGCCCGATGGACAGGGGCGAGCAGTACTTC
TRBV20-1	.	TRBJ1-1	TRBD1	CSVPGQGVEAFF	TGCAGTGTCCCGGGACAGGGCGTTGAAGCTTTCTTT
TRBV6-2/TRBV6-3	once	TRBJ2-1	.	CASSYSRDKFF	TGTGCCAGCAGTTACTCGAGGGACAAGTTCTTC
TRBV11-2	.	TRBJ2-1	.	CASSFSYNEQFF	TGTGCCAGCAGCTTTTCCTACAATGAGCAGTTCTTC